This TCR beta chain derives from a study of graft-versus-host responses after intestinal transplantation. Whole-study context: Every transplant recipient was induced with anti-thymocyte globulin, then maintained on tacrolimus and steroids for roughly 3 years. Findings and limits, study-wide: Peak circulating GvH clone levels were associated with early post-transplant HvG declines. The recipient marrow held GvH clones, and some of them showed up first in ileum or blood. Allograft clonal ratios (graft-versus-host to host-versus-graft) were high in patients who had graft-donor T cell macrochimerism.

A remark on this clone: Its antigen is not known.

V lost 9 bases, J lost 11 bases, and 8 bases lay in between. This CDR3 spans 10 amino acids. This table comes from immunoSEQ multiplex PCR, and its TCRdb copy is limited to in-frame clones, with some not included. This sample has around 71,000 clones, with about nine tenths found just once. The source was bone marrow, collected nearly 750 days after intestinal transplantation. The sequence derives from a human patient who received an intestinal transplant, so some T cells may come from the graft donor. The chain has TRBV6-7 and TRBJ1-6, with D unclear. TRBV6-7 is an ORF; its function is uncertain. The CDR3 coding sequence is TGTGCCAGTTCGGTGGCACCCCTCCACTTT. Its translation is CASSVAPLHF.